These 14 T cell receptor beta chains were all obtained from the same sample, sequenced in a study of chemoradiotherapy in HPV16-positive cancers. The protocol was immunoSEQ multiplex PCR, while the TCRdb copy is restricted to in-frame clones and leaves out a portion. The sample comprises 10,000 to 15,000 clones, approximately 89% of which are singletons, and 22% rests with the top ten. Sample: blood, taken from a patient who underwent chemoradiotherapy. Receptors were obtained from a human donor with HPV-associated anogenital cancer.

The V call is TRBV28, the J call TRBJ1-1; D not certain. The germline V gene has CDR1 MDHEN and CDR2 SYDVKM. CDR3 length equals 13 residues. V gave up 6 bases and J gave up 11 bases, with 19 bases separating them. CDR3 DNA: TGTGCCAGCAGCCGCTTCCTTCAGCAGACGGCTTTCTTT. Its translation: CASSRFLQQTAFF.

V is TRBV28 and J is TRBJ2-2; 7 bases align to TRBD1. Trimming cost V 3 bases and J 4 bases; bases outside gene matches: 5. Per germline, CDR1 MDHEN and CDR2 SYDVKM. The length of the CDR3 is 15 residues. The CDR3 here is CASSFRDSITGELFF. The DNA for the CDR3 is TGTGCCAGCAGTTTCCGGGACAGCATCACCGGGGAGCTGTTTTTT.

The chain carries TRBV7-3 and TRBJ2-5, with D possibly being TRBD1 (5 bases). Per the germline V gene, CDR1 is SGHTA and CDR2 is FQGTGA. This CDR3 contains 14 residues. V shed 2 bases and J shed 4 bases, with 11 bases lying between them. For the CDR3, the DNA is TGTGCCAGCAGCTTATGGGGCGGCGTAGAGACCCAGTACTTC. Encoded protein: CASSLWGGVETQYF. Filled out from reference TRBV7-3 and TRBJ2-5, the complete variable domain reads GAGVSQTPSNKVTEKGKYVELRCDPISGHTALYWYRQSLGQGPEFLIYFQGTGAADDSGLPNDRFFAVRPEGSVSTLKIQRTERGDSAVYLCASSLWGGVETQYFGPGTRLLVL.

The chain couples TRBV5-5 to TRBJ1-2; possible D gene TRBD1, 5 bases. Germline CDR1 and CDR2: SGHKS and YYEKEE (reference sequence). Trimming took off 0 bases at V and 3 bases at J, with 9 bases between the two ends. There are 14 residues in the CDR3. The DNA of the CDR3 is TGTGCCAGCAGCTTGGTGGGGGAGGACTATGGCTACACCTTC. This sequence encodes CASSLVGEDYGYTF. Full variable domain (missing parts from reference TRBV5-5 and TRBJ1-2): DAGVTQSPTHLIKTRGQQVTLRCSPISGHKSVSWYQQVLGQGPQFIFQYYEKEERGRGNFPDRFSARQFPNYSSELNVNALLLGDSALYLCASSLVGEDYGYTFGSGTRLTVV.

The chain is built from TRBV7-9 and TRBJ2-3; 8 bases match TRBD2. The CDR3 covers 17 residues. With V trimmed by 5 bases and J by 3 bases, 13 bases remained unmatched. Per the germline V gene, CDR1 is SEHNR and CDR2 is FQNEAQ (reference sequence). The CDR3 nucleotides read TGTGCCAGCAGCCCCGGGAGGGCGGGAGATCGGACAGATACGCAGTATTTT. Its protein product is CASSPGRAGDRTDTQYF.

The chain links TRBV19 to TRBJ1-5; no firm D call. In germline, CDR1 is LNHDA, CDR2 SQIVND (reference sequence). V lost 5 bases, J lost 1 base, and 3 bases lay in between. The CDR3 consists of 12 residues. CDR3 sequence (DNA): TGTGCCAGTAGTCGGAGCAATCAGCCCCAGCATTTT. Amino acids: CASSRSNQPQHF.

The V call is TRBV7-2, the J call TRBJ2-1; 7 bases agree with TRBD1. CDR1 and CDR2 from the germline V gene are SGHTA and FQGNSA. V trimming: 5 bases; J trimming: 7 bases; junction bases outside the gene matches: 11. The CDR3 is 15 residues long. The CDR3 nucleotides read TGTGCCAGCAGCCTAGGGGGCCCCACTCGGAATGAGCAGTTCTTC. Protein: CASSLGGPTRNEQFF.

The rearrangement joins TRBV5-1 to TRBJ2-3, with TRBD1 as a possible D gene (6 bases). The CDR3 is 14 residues long. Per the germline V gene, CDR1 is SGHRS and CDR2 is YFSETQ. The germline V and J ends were trimmed by 4 bases and 2 bases, with 11 bases remaining between them. CDR3 bases: TGCGCCAGCAGCCGACAGGCCTCCACAGATACGCAGTATTTT. Protein: CASSRQASTDTQYF.

This sequence joins TRBV18 and TRBJ1-2; D remains ambiguous. The CDR3 loop spans 14 amino acids. Germline lookup yields CDR1 KGHSH and CDR2 LQKENI. V was clipped by 3 bases and J by 6 bases, with 14 bases between them. As DNA, the CDR3 is TGTGCCAGCTCACCCAGGCAGGCCCCTGATGGCTACACCTTC. Translation: CASSPRQAPDGYTF. The full variable domain, in which reference TRBV18 and TRBJ1-2 provide the parts outside the CDR3, is NAGVMQNPRHLVRRRGQEARLRCSPMKGHSHVYWYRQLPEEGLKFMVYLQKENIIDESGMPKERFSAEFPKEGPSILRIQQVVRGDSAAYFCASSPRQAPDGYTFGSGTRLTVV.

V and J are TRBV4-1 and TRBJ1-2; D is ambiguous. The CDR3 is 15 residues long. Germline assignment: CDR1 MGHRA and CDR2 YSYEKL. Trimming removed 1 base from V and 1 base from J, with 10 bases in between. CDR3 in DNA: TGCGCCAGCAGCCAAGCGCCGGAGAGTAACTATGGCTACACCTTC. This codes for CASSQAPESNYGYTF.

The J gene is TRBJ1-2, the V gene TRBV19, with D possibly being TRBD1 (6 bases). Deletions cut 5 bases from V and 5 bases from J, with 9 bases between. CDR1 is LNHDA, CDR2 SQIVND, per germline (reference sequence). The CDR3 is made up of 12 amino acids. The CDR3: CASSLGQYGYTF. As DNA, the CDR3 is TGTGCCAGTAGTCTAGGACAGTATGGCTACACCTTC.

This clone has just one count. The CDR3 loop reads CASSLVRQGDFSGANVLTF. In nucleotides, the CDR3 is TGTGCCAGCAGTTTAGTCCGACAGGGCGATTTTTCCGGGGCCAACGTCCTGACTTTC. This sequence joins TRBV27 and TRBJ2-6; 7 bases align to TRBD1. The V segment lost 2 bases and the J segment 4 bases; nucleotides outside the gene matches: 14. CDR3 length: 19 amino acids. Germline loops: CDR1 MNHEY, CDR2 SMNVEV (reference sequence).

The rearrangement joins TRBV4-3 to TRBJ1-4; D is unclear. The CDR3 spans 14 residues. Germline values: CDR1 LGHNA, CDR2 YSLEER. V shed 6 bases and J shed 6 bases, with 14 bases lying between them. CDR3 sequence: CASRRDSRDEKLFF. In DNA, the CDR3 is TGCGCCAGCAGGAGAGACTCAAGGGATGAAAAACTGTTTTTT.

In its sample, this clone was seen once. This chain joins TRBV18 and TRBJ1-1; possibly TRBD1 for D (6 bases). Trimming stripped 1 base from V and 4 bases from J, with 10 bases between. This CDR3 has 14 amino acids. CDR1 and CDR2 from the germline V gene are KGHSH and LQKENI. The CDR3 reads CASSPQGGGTEAFF. The CDR3 nucleotides are TGTGCCAGCTCACCACAGGGAGGGGGCACTGAAGCTTTCTTT.